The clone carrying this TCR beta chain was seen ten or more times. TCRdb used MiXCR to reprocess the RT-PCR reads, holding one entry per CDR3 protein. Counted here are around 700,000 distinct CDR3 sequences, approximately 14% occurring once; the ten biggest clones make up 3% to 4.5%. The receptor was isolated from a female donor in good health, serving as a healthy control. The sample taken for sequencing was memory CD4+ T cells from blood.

CDR3 sequence (DNA): TGTGCCATCAGTGTGGGGCTAGCGGGAGTGGGCGCAGATACGCAGTATTTT. It yields the protein CAISVGLAGVGADTQYF. The chain has TRBV10-3 and TRBJ2-3; TRBD2 matches at 10 bases. The CDR3 is 17 residues long. Germline loops: CDR1 ENHRY, CDR2 SYGVKD. J lost 4 bases, V lost 4 bases, and 11 bases had no gene match.